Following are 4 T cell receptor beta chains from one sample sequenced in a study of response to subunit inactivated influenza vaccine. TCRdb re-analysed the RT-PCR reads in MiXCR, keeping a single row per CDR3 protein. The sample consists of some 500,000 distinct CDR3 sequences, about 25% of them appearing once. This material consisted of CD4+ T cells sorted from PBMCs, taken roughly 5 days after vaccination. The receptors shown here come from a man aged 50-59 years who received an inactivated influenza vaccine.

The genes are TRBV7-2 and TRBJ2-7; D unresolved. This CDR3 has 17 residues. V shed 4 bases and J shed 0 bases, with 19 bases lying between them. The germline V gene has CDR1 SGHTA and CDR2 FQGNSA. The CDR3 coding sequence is TGTGCCAGCAGCTCTCGAGGACGTTTAGCTAGCTCCTACGAGCAGTACTTC. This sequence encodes CASSSRGRLASSYEQYF.

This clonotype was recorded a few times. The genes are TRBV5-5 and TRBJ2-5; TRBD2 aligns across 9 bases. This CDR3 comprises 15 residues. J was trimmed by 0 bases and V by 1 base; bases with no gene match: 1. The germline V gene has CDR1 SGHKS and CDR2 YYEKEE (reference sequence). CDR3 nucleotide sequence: TGTGCCAGCAGCTTGCTAGCGGGGTACCAAGAGACCCAGTACTTC. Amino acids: CASSLLAGYQETQYF.

As DNA, the CDR3 is TGTGCCAGCAGTACGGGGCAGGGTAGAGAAAAACTGTTTTTT. The encoded protein is CASSTGQGREKLFF. The chain uses TRBV6-1 and TRBJ1-4; D possibly corresponds to TRBD1 (5 bases). From germline, CDR1 is MNHNS and CDR2 SASEGT. V lost 5 bases and J 8 bases, leaving 15 bases between the germline ends. The CDR3 length is 14 residues.

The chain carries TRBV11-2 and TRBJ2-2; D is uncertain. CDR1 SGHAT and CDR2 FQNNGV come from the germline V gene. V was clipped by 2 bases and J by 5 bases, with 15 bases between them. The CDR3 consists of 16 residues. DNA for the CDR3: TGTGCCAGCAGCTTACTCTCTTCGGACGGAACCGGGGAGCTGTTTTTT. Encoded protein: CASSLLSSDGTGELFF.